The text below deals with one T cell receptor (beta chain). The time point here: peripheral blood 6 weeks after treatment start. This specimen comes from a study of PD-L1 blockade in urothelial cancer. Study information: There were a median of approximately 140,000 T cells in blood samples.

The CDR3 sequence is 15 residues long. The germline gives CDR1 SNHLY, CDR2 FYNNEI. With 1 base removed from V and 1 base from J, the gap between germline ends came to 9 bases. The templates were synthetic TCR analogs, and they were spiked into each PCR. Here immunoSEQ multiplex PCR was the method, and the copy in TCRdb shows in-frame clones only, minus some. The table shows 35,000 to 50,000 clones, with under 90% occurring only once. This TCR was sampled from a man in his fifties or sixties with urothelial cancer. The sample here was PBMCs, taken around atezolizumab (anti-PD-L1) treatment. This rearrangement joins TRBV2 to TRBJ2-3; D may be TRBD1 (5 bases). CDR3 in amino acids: CASSEGVGGTDTQYF. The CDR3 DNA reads TGTGCCAGCAGTGAAGGGGTAGGGGGCACAGATACGCAGTATTTT.